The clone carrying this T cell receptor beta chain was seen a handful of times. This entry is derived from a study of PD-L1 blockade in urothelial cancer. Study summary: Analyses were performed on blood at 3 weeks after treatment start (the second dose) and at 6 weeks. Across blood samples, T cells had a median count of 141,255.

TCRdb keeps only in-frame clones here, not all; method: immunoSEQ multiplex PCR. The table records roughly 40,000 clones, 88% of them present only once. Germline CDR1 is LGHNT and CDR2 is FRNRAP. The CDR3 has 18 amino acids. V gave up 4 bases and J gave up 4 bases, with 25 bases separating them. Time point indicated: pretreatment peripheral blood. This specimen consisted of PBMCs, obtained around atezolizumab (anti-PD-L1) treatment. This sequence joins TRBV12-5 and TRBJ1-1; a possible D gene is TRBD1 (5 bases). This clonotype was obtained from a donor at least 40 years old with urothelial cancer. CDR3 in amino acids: CASGWTGWVPGDSTEAFF. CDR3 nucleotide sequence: TGTGCTAGTGGTTGGACCGGGTGGGTCCCGGGGGACTCCACTGAAGCTTTCTTT.